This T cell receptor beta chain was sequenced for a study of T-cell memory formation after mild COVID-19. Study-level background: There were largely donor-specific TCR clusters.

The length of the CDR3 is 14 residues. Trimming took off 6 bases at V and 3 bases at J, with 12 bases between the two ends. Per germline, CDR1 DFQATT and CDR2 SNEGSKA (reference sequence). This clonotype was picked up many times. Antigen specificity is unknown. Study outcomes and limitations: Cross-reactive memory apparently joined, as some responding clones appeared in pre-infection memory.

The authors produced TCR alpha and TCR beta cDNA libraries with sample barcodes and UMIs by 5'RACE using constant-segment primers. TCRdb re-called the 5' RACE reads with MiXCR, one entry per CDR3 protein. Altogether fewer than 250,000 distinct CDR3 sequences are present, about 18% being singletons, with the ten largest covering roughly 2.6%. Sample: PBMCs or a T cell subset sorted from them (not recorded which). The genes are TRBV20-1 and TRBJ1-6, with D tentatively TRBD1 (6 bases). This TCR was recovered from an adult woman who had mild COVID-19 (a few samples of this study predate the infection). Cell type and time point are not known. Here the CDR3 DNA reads TGCAGTGCACCCAACAGGGTCTATAATTCACCCCTCCACTTT. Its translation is CSAPNRVYNSPLHF.